These T cell receptor beta chains were read from a single sample in a study of cytotoxic CD8 clonotypes in ibrutinib-treated CLL. Here immunoSEQ multiplex PCR was the method, and the copy in TCRdb shows in-frame clones only, minus some. The profile covers some 70,000 clones, with 90% appearing a single time and around 3.3% taken by the ten largest. Sample: PBMCs, taken after 12 months of ibrutinib treatment. These receptors were obtained from a human donor with chronic lymphocytic leukemia. The conserved cysteine and the conserved F or W are not part of the CDR3 here. Part of the rows lack a size; the others show once, few, many or a class for expanded clones.

-	TRBV5-1	ASSEWAGNTEAF
-	TRBV7-9	ASSPWGKDMNTEAF
-	TRBV14	ASSVRPNAGDRYNEQF
-	TRBV4-3	ASSLRDRATGELF
-	TRBV29-1	SVAHRGDQPQH
-	TRBV14	ASSLTGAGYT
-	TRBV2	ASSHPGLGTSGRTSSYNEQF
-	TRBV19	ATSWTGAFYNEQF
-	TRBV7-2	ASSLAVGGDTQY
-	TRBV29-1	SVRARDTSSYNEQF
-	TRBV7-6	ASSRGRDTQY
-	TRBV11-2	ASSAYREGPGNTIY
-	TRBV15	ATSMDRRTSYEQY
once	TRBV6-6	ASSPRTSGRETQY
-	TRBV6-5	ASSYWLAGGTDTQY
-	TRBV7-2	ASSLVKTTEAF
-	TRBV6-1	ASSENLWATGELF
-	TRBV18	ASSPSTDTQY
-	TRBV6-1	ASSESSGVRNYGYT
-	TRBV19	ASSSIRDRGLNQPQH
-	TRBV28	ASSLWGYGYGYT
-	TRBV23-1	ASRPTGSGETQY
-	TRBV6-1	ASSSAGGSDEQY
-	TRBV11-1	ASSLPSGRSTDTQY
-	TRBV7-2	ASSLPTYEQY
-	TRBV5-4	ASSIRDNYGYT
-	TRBV4-3	ASSQDPGGKGAPTGELF
-	TRBV5-1	ASSLEGLAGESNEQF
-	TRBV5-1	ASSSAGGRNTQY